The next 5 T cell receptor beta chains were all read from a single sample in a study of blood T cell repertoires in COVID-19. The protocol was immunoSEQ multiplex PCR, while the TCRdb copy is restricted to in-frame clones and leaves out a portion. The sample has nearly 200,000 clones; around nine tenths are singletons. Sequencing was performed on peripheral blood. The receptors stem from a middle-aged woman who had recovered from COVID-19.

This clone was picked up a small number of times. V and J are TRBV7-9 and TRBJ2-2, with a possible D match to TRBD2 (6 bases). Germline assignment: CDR1 SEHNR and CDR2 FQNEAQ (reference sequence). This CDR3 is built from 14 residues. With 2 bases removed from V and 8 bases from J, the gap between germline ends came to 12 bases. In DNA, the CDR3 is TGTGCCAGCAGCTTACAGGGAGGAGGTGGGGAGCTGTTTTTT. Translated: CASSLQGGGGELFF.

The chain recombines TRBV27 with TRBJ2-1; 8 positions agree with TRBD2. J gave up 9 bases and V 3 bases, and 7 bases lay outside the gene matches. The CDR3 sequence is 14 residues long. From germline, CDR1 is MNHEY and CDR2 SMNVEV (reference sequence). CDR3 amino acids: CASSLVSGKGEQFF. The CDR3, as DNA: TGTGCCAGCAGTTTGGTTAGCGGGAAGGGTGAGCAGTTCTTC.

This clone was observed a single time. CDR3 sequence (DNA): TGCAGCGTCGCCCCCCCGGACAGGGCGAACACCGGGGAGCTGTTTTTT. This codes for CSVAPPDRANTGELFF. The V gene is TRBV29-1, the J gene TRBJ2-2; the match to TRBD1 covers 8 bases. The CDR3 runs to 16 residues. The germline V gene has CDR1 SQVTM and CDR2 ANQGSEA. After removal of 6 bases from V and 0 bases from J, the junction contained 9 bases not matched to a gene.

This clone appeared a single time. The J gene is TRBJ2-7, the V gene TRBV7-8, with 9 bases lining up with TRBD2. This CDR3 has 14 residues. Germline loops: CDR1 SGHVS, CDR2 FQNEAQ. J gave up 3 bases and V 5 bases, and 5 bases lay outside the gene matches. In DNA form, the CDR3 reads TGTGCCAGCAGCATAGGACTAGCGAGCTACGAGCAGTACTTC. Residues: CASSIGLASYEQYF.

Worth noting for this clone: Additional DNA sequences in this sample encode the identical CDR3. The chain joins TRBV3-1 (or the pseudogene TRBV3-2) to TRBJ1-2, with D maybe TRBD1 (5 bases). Looked up from germline, CDR1 is LGHDT and CDR2 is YNNKEL (reference sequence). Deletions cut 1 base from V and 4 bases from J, with 7 bases between. CDR3 length equals 13 residues. CDR3 DNA sequence: TGTGCCAGCAGCCAAGGACAGTTCTATGGCTACACCTTC. Translating gives CASSQGQFYGYTF.